The entry below gives a single T cell receptor beta chain sequence along with its context. Its cognate antigen has yet to be identified. Compared with germline, one end of the junction differs, possibly owing to a read error. The CDR3 regions of human TCRbeta chains were subjected to immunosequencing. For the original study's pipeline: Repertoire TCRs were checked for matches against a reference library of SARS-CoV-2-specific TCRs that had been generated using the MIRA antigen-specificity platform. Breadth was defined as the fraction of unique TCRs that were SARS-CoV-2-associated. Depth was defined as the fraction of total T cells that were SARS-CoV-2-associated. Each spike-specific TCR was assigned to its reactive spike region and to a CD4 or CD8 class using the MIRA data. Log10-transformed breadth and depth values were compared by one-way ANOVA with Sidak's multiple comparisons tests. Held by TCRdb, this immuneACCESS table contains in-frame sequences only and omits some clones. Under half of the omission traces to an unresolved V gene where checked; the cause of the rest is unknown. V and J calls and clone size are as listed in that table; D and trimming were resolved from the DNA. For this sample the table gives about 120,000 clones, of which 90% were detected only once. In total, the top ten clones hold 6.9% of the sample.

The time point label, as the study defines it: baseline before first vaccination. Vaccinee samples came from UK trials COV001 and COV002, including a single-blind randomized controlled phase 2/3 trial of AZD1222 (ChAdOx1 nCoV-19) in healthy adults. For TCRbeta chain sequencing, PBMC samples were collected from trial participants at day 0 and at day 28 after the second dose. This specimen comes from a study of T cell responses to AZD1222 COVID-19 vaccine (dated by TCRdb to about 2021). In terms of the full investigation: AZD1222 recipients whose second dose came at about 4 weeks and those whose second dose came at about 12 weeks were combined into one group, since spike-specific TCR depth and breadth did not differ between the two schedules. TCR sequencing covered roughly 230 trial participants: 200 to 220 given two doses of AZD1222 and approximately 26 given two doses of MenACWY control vaccine. Enrollment into the trials was organized by age into subgroups of 18-55, 56-69 and 70-plus years, and those subgroups contained about 150, 27 and 61 TCR-sequenced participants, respectively.

On the study overall, not on this receptor specifically: Spike-specific TCR breadth and depth rose significantly after two AZD1222 doses compared with day 0 and with MenACWY recipients. Conclusions about previously exposed vaccinees are limited, since just 6 or 7 AZD1222 recipients were seropositive for SARS-CoV-2 at baseline. Vaccine-associated CD4 TCRs spanned the whole spike protein, with dominant responses in regions 160-218 and 743-854. In the small 56-69-year group, the increase in depth fell short of significance, most likely because of low power. Epitopes outside the regions mutated in the B.1.351 and B.1.1.7 variants were reportedly recognized by nearly half of the unique spike-specific TCRs. Participants were mostly white British, with more females than males. The authors suggested clonal diversity may have been underestimated. Because no day 14 peak-response samples were available, the repertoires could be characterized only after the peak T cell response.

CDR1 and CDR2 are read off the germline V gene (reference sequence) as SEHNR and FQNEAQ. The cysteine opens and the phenylalanine closes a CDR3 of 14 amino acids. Of all the DNA, just the CDR3 is kept, 42 bases in frame from base 1. The source is an adult in good health. The specimen comprised peripheral blood, sampled on day 0 of AZD1222 vaccination. This chain is built from TRBV7-9 and TRBJ1-1; TRBD1 might be the D gene, on 5 matching bases. CDR3 region: CASSLGAGNAEAFF. The nucleotide sequence reads TGTGCCAGCAGCTTAGGGGCAGGGAACGCTGAAGCTTTCTTT.